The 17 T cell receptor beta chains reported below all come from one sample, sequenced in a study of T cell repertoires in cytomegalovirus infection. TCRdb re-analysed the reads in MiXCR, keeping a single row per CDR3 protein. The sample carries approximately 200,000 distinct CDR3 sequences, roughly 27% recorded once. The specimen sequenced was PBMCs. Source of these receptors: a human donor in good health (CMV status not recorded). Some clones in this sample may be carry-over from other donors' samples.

In DNA, the CDR3 is TGTGCCAGCACCCAAAGGGACACTGAAGCTTTCTTT. It codes for CASTQRDTEAFF. The genes are TRBV12-3 or TRBV12-4 and TRBJ1-1; D gene uncertain. This CDR3 region has 12 residues. The V end was cut by 7 bases, the J end by 3 bases, with 9 bases between.

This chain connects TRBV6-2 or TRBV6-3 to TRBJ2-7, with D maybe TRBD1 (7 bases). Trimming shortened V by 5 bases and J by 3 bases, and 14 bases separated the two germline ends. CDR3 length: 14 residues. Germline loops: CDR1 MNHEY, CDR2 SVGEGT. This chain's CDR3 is CASSGGTVRYEQYF. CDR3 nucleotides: TGTGCCAGCAGTGGCGGGACAGTACGCTACGAGCAGTACTTC.

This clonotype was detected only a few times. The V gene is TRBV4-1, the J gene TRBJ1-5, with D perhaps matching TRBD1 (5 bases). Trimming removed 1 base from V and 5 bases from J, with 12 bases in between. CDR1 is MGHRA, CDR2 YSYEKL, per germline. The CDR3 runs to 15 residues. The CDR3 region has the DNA TGCGCCAGCAGCCAAGTATTCCAGGGTGATCAGCCCCAGCATTTT. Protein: CASSQVFQGDQPQHF.

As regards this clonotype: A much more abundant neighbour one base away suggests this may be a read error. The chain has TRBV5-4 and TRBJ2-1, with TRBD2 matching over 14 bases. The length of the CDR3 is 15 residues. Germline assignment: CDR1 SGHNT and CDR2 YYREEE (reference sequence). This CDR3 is CTSSLGLAGAAGQFF. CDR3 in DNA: TGTACCAGCAGCTTGGGACTAGCGGGGGCTGCCGGACAGTTCTTC.

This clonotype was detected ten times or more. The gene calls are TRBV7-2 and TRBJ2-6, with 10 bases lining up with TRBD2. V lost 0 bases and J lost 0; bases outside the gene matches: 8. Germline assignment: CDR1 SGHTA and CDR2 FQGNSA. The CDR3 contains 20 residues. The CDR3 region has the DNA TGTGCCAGCAGCTTAGCATCATCAGCGGGGGGGAGCTCTGGGGCCAACGTCCTGACTTTC. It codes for CASSLASSAGGSSGANVLTF.

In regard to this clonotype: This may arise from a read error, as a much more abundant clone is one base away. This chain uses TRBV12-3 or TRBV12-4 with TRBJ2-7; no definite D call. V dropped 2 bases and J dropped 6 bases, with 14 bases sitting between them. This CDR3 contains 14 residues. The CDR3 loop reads CASSLRWAQGEQYF. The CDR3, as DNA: TGTGCCAGCAGTTTACGGTGGGCTCAAGGCGAGCAGTACTTC.

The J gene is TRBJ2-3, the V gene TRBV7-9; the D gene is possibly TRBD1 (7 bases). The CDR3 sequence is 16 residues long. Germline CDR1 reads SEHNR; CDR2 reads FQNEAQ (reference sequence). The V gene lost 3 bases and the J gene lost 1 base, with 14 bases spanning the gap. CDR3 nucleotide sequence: TGTGCCAGCAGCTTCACCCAGGGGGGTGGCACAGATACGCAGTATTTT. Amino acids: CASSFTQGGGTDTQYF.

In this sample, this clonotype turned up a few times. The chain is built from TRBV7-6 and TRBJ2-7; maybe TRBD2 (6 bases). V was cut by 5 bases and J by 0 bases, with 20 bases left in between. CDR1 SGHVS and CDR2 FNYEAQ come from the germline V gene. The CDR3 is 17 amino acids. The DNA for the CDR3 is TGTGCCAGCAGCCCCCAGGAGTCGCGGAGGGGCTCCTACGAGCAGTACTTC. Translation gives CASSPQESRRGSYEQYF.

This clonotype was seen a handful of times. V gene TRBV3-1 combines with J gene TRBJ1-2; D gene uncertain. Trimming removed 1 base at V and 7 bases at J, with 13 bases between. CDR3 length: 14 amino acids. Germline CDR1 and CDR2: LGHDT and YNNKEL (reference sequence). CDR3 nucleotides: TGTGCCAGCAGCCAAGCGGGATTCAGCGGTGGCTACACCTTC. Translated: CASSQAGFSGGYTF.

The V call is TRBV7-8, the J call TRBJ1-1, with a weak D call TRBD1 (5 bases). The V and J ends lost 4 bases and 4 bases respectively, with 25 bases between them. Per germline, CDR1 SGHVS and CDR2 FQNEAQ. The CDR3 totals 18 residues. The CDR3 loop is CASSSSPGRSRGGTEAFF. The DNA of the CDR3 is TGTGCCAGCAGCTCATCTCCGGGACGCTCAAGGGGTGGCACTGAAGCTTTCTTT. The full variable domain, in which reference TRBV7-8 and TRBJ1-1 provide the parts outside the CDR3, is GAGVSQSPRYKVAKRGQDVALRCDPISGHVSLFWYQQALGQGPEFLTYFQNEAQLDKSGLPSDRFFAERPEGSVSTLKIQRTQQEDSAVYLCASSSSPGRSRGGTEAFFGQGTRLTVV.

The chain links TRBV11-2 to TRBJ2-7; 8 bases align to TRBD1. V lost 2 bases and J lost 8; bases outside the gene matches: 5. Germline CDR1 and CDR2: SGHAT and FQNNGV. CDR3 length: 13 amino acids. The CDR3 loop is CASSLSDRAQQYF. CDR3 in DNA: TGTGCCAGCAGCTTATCGGACAGGGCGCAGCAGTACTTC.

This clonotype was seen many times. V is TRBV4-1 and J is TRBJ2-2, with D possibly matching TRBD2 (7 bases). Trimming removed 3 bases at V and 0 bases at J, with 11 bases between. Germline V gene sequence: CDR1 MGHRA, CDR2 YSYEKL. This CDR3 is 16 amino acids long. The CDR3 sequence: CASSQGGGANTGELFF. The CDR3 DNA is TGCGCCAGCAGCCAGGGCGGGGGCGCGAACACCGGGGAGCTGTTTTTT.

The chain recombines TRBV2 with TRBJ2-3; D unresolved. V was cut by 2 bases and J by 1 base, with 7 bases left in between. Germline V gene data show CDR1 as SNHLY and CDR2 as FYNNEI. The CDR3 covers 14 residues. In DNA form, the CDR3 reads TGTGCCAGCAGTGAATTACTCGGCACAGATACGCAGTATTTT. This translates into CASSELLGTDTQYF.

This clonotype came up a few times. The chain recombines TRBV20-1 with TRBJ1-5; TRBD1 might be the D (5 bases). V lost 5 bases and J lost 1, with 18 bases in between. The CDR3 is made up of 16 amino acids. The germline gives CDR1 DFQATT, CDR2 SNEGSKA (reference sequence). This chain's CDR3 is CSAPVPEGRSNQPQHF. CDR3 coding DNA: TGCAGTGCTCCGGTCCCGGAGGGGAGGAGCAATCAGCCCCAGCATTTT.

For the CDR3, the DNA is TGTGCCAGCAGTCTGACAGGGGTGGCCACTGAAGCTTTCTTT. Amino acids: CASSLTGVATEAFF. The V and J genes are TRBV12-3 or TRBV12-4 and TRBJ1-1, with 8 bases fitting TRBD1. The junction had 6 bases not matched to a gene; V was cut back by 5 bases and J by 4 bases. The CDR3 extends over 14 amino acids.

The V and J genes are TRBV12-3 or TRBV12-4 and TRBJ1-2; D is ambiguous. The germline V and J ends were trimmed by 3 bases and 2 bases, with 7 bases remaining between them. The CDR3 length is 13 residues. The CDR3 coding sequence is TGTGCCAGCAGTTTGCAAGCGAACTATGGCTACACCTTC. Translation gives CASSLQANYGYTF.

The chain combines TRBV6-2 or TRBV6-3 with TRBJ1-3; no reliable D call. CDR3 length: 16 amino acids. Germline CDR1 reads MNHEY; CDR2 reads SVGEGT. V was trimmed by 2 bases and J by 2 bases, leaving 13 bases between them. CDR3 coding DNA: TGTGCCAGCAGTTACCCCGGAACAAGCACTGGAAACACCATATATTTT. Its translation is CASSYPGTSTGNTIYF.